The 21 T cell receptor beta chains below come from one sample, sequenced in a study of cytomegalovirus exposure and HLA in healthy donors. The PCR employed 60 Vbeta primers together with 13 Jbeta primers. Using immunoSEQ multiplex PCR, the repertoire was profiled, and TCRdb retains in-frame clones only, with some absent. The sample lists around 280,000 clones; over 85% were seen once. Material: PBMCs. The receptors originated from a woman between 18 and 29 years old in good health and CMV-seronegative.

The rearrangement uses TRBV7-8 and TRBJ2-1, with 10 positions matching TRBD2. The V segment lost 2 bases and the J segment 4 bases; nucleotides outside the gene matches: 2. Germline V gene data show CDR1 as SGHVS and CDR2 as FQNEAQ. This CDR3 spans 15 amino acids. CDR3 sequence (DNA): TGTGCCAGCAGCTTACAGCGGGGGGGTTACAATGAGCAGTTCTTC. It translates to CASSLQRGGYNEQFF.

The V gene is TRBV7-8, the J gene TRBJ1-4; TRBD1 is a possible D gene (5 bases). The germline CDR1 and CDR2 sequences are SGHVS and FQNEAQ. This CDR3 is built from 12 residues. V gave up 3 bases and J gave up 8 bases, with 7 bases separating them. The CDR3 sequence is CASSLPGEKLFF. The CDR3 bases are TGTGCCAGCAGCTTGCCAGGGGAAAAACTGTTTTTT.

J is TRBJ2-5 and V is TRBV12-5; possible D gene TRBD2, 5 bases. This CDR3 has 14 amino acids. Germline loops: CDR1 LGHNT, CDR2 FRNRAP. V was trimmed by 8 bases and J by 4 bases, leaving 17 bases between them. The CDR3 is CASSASKVLETQYF. Written as DNA, the CDR3 is TGTGCTAGTTCGGCTAGCAAAGTCCTAGAGACCCAGTACTTC.

This chain uses TRBV5-6 with TRBJ2-4; D is unresolved. The CDR3 is made up of 14 amino acids. With 4 bases removed from V and 0 bases from J, the gap between germline ends came to 8 bases. Germline CDR1 is SGHDT and CDR2 is YYEEEE. CDR3 nucleotide sequence: TGTGCCAGCAGCCCCGGTGAAGCCAAAAACATTCAGTACTTC. This encodes CASSPGEAKNIQYF.

This clone was recorded only once. The chain combines TRBV5-5 with TRBJ1-2; 7 bases fit TRBD1. The germline gives CDR1 SGHKS, CDR2 YYEKEE (reference sequence). This CDR3 spans 17 amino acids. V lost 4 bases, J lost 6 bases, and 18 bases stayed unmatched. The DNA of the CDR3 is TGTGCCAGCAGCCATAGACCGGGACAGCACCCGGAGAATGGCTACACCTTC. Its translation is CASSHRPGQHPENGYTF.

The CDR3: CASSSLMGGASAYTQYF. The CDR3 DNA reads TGCGCCAGCAGCTCCCTTATGGGAGGGGCGTCGGCATATACGCAGTATTTT. The rearrangement uses TRBV5-1 and TRBJ2-3, with 7 bases that match TRBD2. V lost 3 bases to trimming and J lost 7 bases; unmatched junction nucleotides: 17. The CDR3 runs to 17 residues. CDR1 and CDR2 (germline): SGHRS, YFSETQ.

The chain has TRBV30 and TRBJ1-2; TRBD1 matches 7 bases. This CDR3 region has 16 residues. V trimming: 3 bases; J trimming: 5 bases; junction bases outside the gene matches: 15. Germline V gives CDR1 GTSNPN, CDR2 SVGIG (reference sequence). The DNA for the CDR3 is TGTGCCTGGAGGGACTACGACAGGGCCAAACGGTATGGCTACACCTTC. Translating gives CAWRDYDRAKRYGYTF.

The chain is built from TRBV6-1 and TRBJ1-2, with a tentative D call TRBD1 (5 bases). Germline V gene data show CDR1 as MNHNS and CDR2 as SASEGT. Trimming took off 4 bases at V and 2 bases at J, with 14 bases between the two ends. The CDR3 contains 15 residues. The chain's CDR3 is CASSGRTSLNYGYTF. CDR3 bases: TGTGCCAGCAGTGGGCGGACATCCCTAAACTATGGCTACACCTTC.

The chain is built from TRBV7-6 and TRBJ2-1; tentative D call: TRBD1 (5 bases). The V and J ends lost 5 bases and 7 bases respectively, with 21 bases between them. CDR1 SGHVS and CDR2 FNYEAQ come from the germline V gene. The CDR3 runs to 16 residues. Written as DNA, the CDR3 is TGTGCCAGCAGCCCTATGGACACACCAGGGAATAATGAGCAGTTCTTC. It translates to CASSPMDTPGNNEQFF.

The rearrangement joins TRBV4-1 to TRBJ2-1; 12 bases are a match to TRBD2. This CDR3 comprises 16 residues. Looked up from germline, CDR1 is MGHRA and CDR2 is YSYEKL. J gave up 5 bases and V 4 bases, and 6 bases lay outside the gene matches. This CDR3 is CASSRSGLAGNNEQFF. The CDR3 bases are TGCGCCAGCAGCCGATCAGGACTAGCGGGAAACAATGAGCAGTTCTTC.

A word on this clone: The identical CDR3 is also encoded by other nucleotide sequences in the sample. The V and J genes are TRBV7-3 and TRBJ1-1, with D possibly being TRBD1 (6 bases). This CDR3 is 13 amino acids long. Germline V lookup: CDR1 SGHTA, CDR2 FQGTGA. V was trimmed by 4 bases and J by 5 bases, leaving 11 bases between them. The chain's CDR3 is CASSSQGSTEAFF. The CDR3 DNA reads TGTGCCAGCAGCTCACAGGGTTCAACTGAAGCTTTCTTT.

This clone was found once. This chain joins TRBV18 and TRBJ1-6, with TRBD1 identical over 10 bases. Germline values: CDR1 KGHSH, CDR2 LQKENI. Trimming took 3 bases from V and 7 from J; bases not matched to a gene: 12. The CDR3 contains 18 residues. CDR3 loop: CASSPPGQGRSSNSPLHF. The CDR3 nucleotides read TGTGCCAGCTCACCGCCGGGACAGGGGAGGTCGAGCAATTCACCCCTCCACTTT.

The chain couples TRBV15 to TRBJ1-2, with 8 bases that match TRBD1. The CDR3 is 16 amino acids. Germline values: CDR1 LNHNV, CDR2 YYDKDF (reference sequence). The V and J ends lost 0 bases and 6 bases, in that order; junction bases with no gene match: 9. CDR3 in amino acids: CATSRDGRPTGDGYTF. The CDR3, as DNA: TGTGCCACCAGCAGAGATGGACGGCCGACAGGGGATGGCTACACCTTC.

The J gene is TRBJ2-1, the V gene TRBV29-1; 12 positions match TRBD2. The V gene end was trimmed by 4 bases and the J gene end by 9 bases; junction bases not matched to a gene: 4. CDR1 SQVTM and CDR2 ANQGSEA come from the germline V gene. The length of the CDR3 is 13 residues. CDR3 amino acids: CSVGLAGVGEQFF. CDR3 nucleotide sequence: TGCAGCGTTGGACTAGCGGGGGTGGGTGAGCAGTTCTTC.

This clone was observed a few times. The chain couples TRBV7-9 to TRBJ1-2; weak D call: TRBD1 (5 bases). The ends were cut back, 9 bases at V and 5 bases at J, with 16 bases in the middle. The germline gives CDR1 SEHNR, CDR2 FQNEAQ (reference sequence). The CDR3 extends over 13 amino acids. In DNA, the CDR3 is TGTGCCAGTGGGGCAGAAGGTCCTTATGGCTACACCTTC. Residues: CASGAEGPYGYTF.

As regards this clone: Other DNA sequences from this sample encode an identical CDR3 as well. The gene calls are TRBV5-1 and TRBJ2-2; D is possibly TRBD1 (5 bases). Trimming cost V 2 bases and J 5 bases, with 13 bases left between them. This CDR3 spans 15 amino acids. Germline V gene data show CDR1 as SGHRS and CDR2 as YFSETQ. The CDR3 here is CASSLEGAGTGELFF. The CDR3 coding sequence is TGCGCCAGCAGCTTAGAAGGGGCAGGTACCGGGGAGCTGTTTTTT.

This chain uses TRBV7-9 with TRBJ1-5, with a tentative D call TRBD1 (6 bases). Trimming pared 4 bases from V and 5 bases from J, leaving 9 bases between. CDR1 and CDR2 from the germline V gene are SEHNR and FQNEAQ (reference sequence). The CDR3 totals 13 residues. DNA of the CDR3: TGTGCCAGCAGCTCGTACAGGGATCAGCCCCAGCATTTT. Encoded protein: CASSSYRDQPQHF.

The chain combines TRBV19 with TRBJ2-2, with a tentative D call TRBD1 (7 bases). This CDR3 region has 11 residues. Germline values: CDR1 LNHDA, CDR2 SQIVND (reference sequence). V shed 11 bases and J shed 6 bases, with 10 bases lying between them. CDR3 nucleotide sequence: TGTGCCGGAGGGGGCCCCGGGGAGCTGTTTTTT. It is translated as CAGGGPGELFF.

This clone came up once. The chain employs TRBV6-5 and TRBJ1-2; no firm D call. The CDR3 covers 14 residues. Germline V gives CDR1 MNHEY, CDR2 SVGAGI. V lost 8 bases to trimming and J lost 0 bases, with 13 bases between them. CDR3 sequence: CASSQAFANYGYTF. In DNA form, the CDR3 reads TGTGCCAGCTCCCAAGCGTTCGCTAACTATGGCTACACCTTC.

In DNA form, the CDR3 reads TGTGCCAGCAGCTTGATCTCAGGGGACAGCAACTACGAGCAGTACTTC. Its protein product is CASSLISGDSNYEQYF. The rearrangement links TRBV5-8 to TRBJ2-7; TRBD1 matches at 7 bases. The CDR3 has 16 residues. Trimming took 1 base from V and 3 from J; bases not matched to a gene: 10. The germline gives CDR1 SGHTS, CDR2 YDEGEE.

This clone was seen only once. The CDR3 coding sequence is TGCAGCGTTTATAACAGGGGTTCCTACGAGCAGTACTTC. Encoded protein: CSVYNRGSYEQYF. The chain couples TRBV29-1 to TRBJ2-7; 7 positions agree with TRBD1. Germline loops: CDR1 SQVTM, CDR2 ANQGSEA. The J segment lost 1 base and the V segment lost 5 bases, leaving 5 bases of the junction unmatched. CDR3 size: 13 residues.